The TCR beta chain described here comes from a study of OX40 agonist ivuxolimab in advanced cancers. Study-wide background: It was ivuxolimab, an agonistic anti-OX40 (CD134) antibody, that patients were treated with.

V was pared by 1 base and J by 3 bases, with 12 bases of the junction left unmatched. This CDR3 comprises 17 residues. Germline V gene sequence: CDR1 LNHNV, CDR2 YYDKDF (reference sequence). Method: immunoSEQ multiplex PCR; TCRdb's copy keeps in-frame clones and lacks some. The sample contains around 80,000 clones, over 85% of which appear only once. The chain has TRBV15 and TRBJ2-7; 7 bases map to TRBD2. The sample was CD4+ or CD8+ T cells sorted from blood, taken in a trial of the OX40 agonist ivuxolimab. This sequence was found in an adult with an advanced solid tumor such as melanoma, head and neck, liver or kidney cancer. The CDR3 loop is CATSRVVGASGDYEQYF. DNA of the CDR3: TGTGCCACCAGCAGAGTGGTCGGGGCTAGCGGAGACTACGAGCAGTACTTC.